The 21 T cell receptor beta chains below come from one sample, sequenced in a study of blood T cell repertoires in COVID-19. The table came from immunoSEQ multiplex PCR; TCRdb's copy has only in-frame clones and leaves some out. The sample yields 200,000 to 250,000 clones, about 80% seen once. The sample consisted of peripheral blood. The receptors shown here come from a woman aged 60-70 years with acute or convalescent COVID-19.

The CDR3 sequence is CSASPGGYEQYF. For the CDR3, the DNA is TGCAGCGCCTCTCCCGGCGGCTACGAGCAGTACTTC. The chain couples TRBV29-1 to TRBJ2-7; D gene uncertain. CDR3 length equals 12 residues. V lost 7 bases and J lost 3, with 13 bases in between. The germline V gene encodes CDR1 SQVTM and CDR2 ANQGSEA.

This clone was recorded only once. The chain joins TRBV10-1 to TRBJ1-6, with TRBD1 matching 8 bases. The CDR3 is made up of 15 amino acids. Germline CDR1 reads WNHNN; CDR2 reads SYGVQD (reference sequence). The V and J ends lost 9 bases and 9 bases, in that order; junction bases with no gene match: 13. The CDR3 DNA is TGCGCCAGACGGACAGGGCTTAATTCCGGTTCACCCCTCCACTTT. Translated: CARRTGLNSGSPLHF.

The genes are TRBV5-1 and TRBJ1-1; a weak D match, TRBD1 (5 bases). Germline values: CDR1 SGHRS, CDR2 YFSETQ. V shed 4 bases and J shed 1 base, with 11 bases lying between them. There are 14 residues in the CDR3. The CDR3 sequence is CASSRAGPNTEAFF. CDR3 coding DNA: TGCGCCAGCAGCAGAGCGGGACCGAACACTGAAGCTTTCTTT.

This clone was seen a handful of times. The rearrangement links TRBV6-7 to TRBJ1-5; D is ambiguous. TRBV6-7 is assigned to the ORF class and has an uncertain function. CDR3 length: 17 amino acids. V lost 6 bases to trimming and J lost 0 bases, with 18 bases between them. CDR3 DNA: TGTGCCAGCAGAAAGATCCCCGAGCCAAATAGCAATCAGCCCCAGCATTTT. Amino acid sequence: CASRKIPEPNSNQPQHF.

The chain recombines TRBV5-1 with TRBJ1-2, with TRBD1 identical over 9 bases. Germline assignment: CDR1 SGHRS and CDR2 YFSETQ. The CDR3 has 16 residues. V trimming: 4 bases; J trimming: 8 bases; junction bases outside the gene matches: 15. CDR3 nucleotides: TGCGCCAGCAGCGCCACAGGGGGCACCAATCCCCAGGGCTACACCTTC. It translates to CASSATGGTNPQGYTF.

This clone was counted only a few times. The chain has TRBV7-6 and TRBJ2-7; TRBD2 matches 12 bases. The CDR3 spans 15 residues. CDR1 SGHVS and CDR2 FNYEAQ come from the germline V gene. J lost 4 bases, V lost 5 bases, and 6 bases had no gene match. CDR3: CASSRASGGAYEQYF. As DNA, the CDR3 is TGTGCCAGCAGCCGAGCTAGCGGGGGGGCTTACGAGCAGTACTTC. Filled out from reference TRBV7-6 and TRBJ2-7, the complete variable domain reads GAGVSQSPRYKVTKRGQDVALRCDPISGHVSLYWYRQALGQGPEFLTYFNYEAQQDKSGLPNDRFSAERPEGSISTLTIQRTEQRDSAMYRCASSRASGGAYEQYFGPGTRLTVT.

This chain joins TRBV11-2 and TRBJ1-1; D might be TRBD1 (5 bases). Per the germline V gene, CDR1 is SGHAT and CDR2 is FQNNGV. V was shortened by 3 bases and J by 7 bases, with 15 bases between the two germline ends. This CDR3 spans 14 amino acids. The CDR3 nucleotides are TGTGCCAGCAGCTTGGGGGGAGGAGAGATTGAAGCTTTCTTT. This gives the protein CASSLGGGEIEAFF. The variable domain in full, completed from reference TRBV11-2 and TRBJ1-1, reads EAGVAQSPRYKIIEKRQSVAFWCNPISGHATLYWYQQILGQGPKLLIQFQNNGVVDDSQLPKDRFSAERLKGVDSTLKIQPAKLEDSAVYLCASSLGGGEIEAFFGQGTRLTVV.

J is TRBJ1-1 and V is TRBV19, with 8 positions matching TRBD1. This CDR3 region has 14 residues. Trimming took 7 bases from V and 5 from J; bases not matched to a gene: 9. Germline-derived CDR1 and CDR2 are LNHDA and SQIVND (reference sequence). This CDR3 is CASTDTGGGTEAFF. CDR3 nucleotide sequence: TGTGCCAGTACCGACACAGGGGGAGGGACTGAAGCTTTCTTT.

The J gene is TRBJ2-2, the V gene TRBV7-2; D might be TRBD2 (6 bases). The germline V gene encodes CDR1 SGHTA and CDR2 FQGNSA. V lost 1 base and J 8 bases, leaving 20 bases between the germline ends. The CDR3 has 17 residues. As DNA, the CDR3 is TGTGCCAGCAGCTTAGTCGGATCCGGGAGCTCAGGGGGGGAGCTGTTTTTT. The encoded protein is CASSLVGSGSSGGELFF.

The J gene is TRBJ2-1, the V gene TRBV3-1 (or the pseudogene TRBV3-2), with D maybe TRBD2 (7 bases). Germline lookup yields CDR1 LGHDT and CDR2 YNNKEL (reference sequence). The germline V and J ends were trimmed by 4 bases and 0 bases, with 10 bases remaining between them. The CDR3 runs to 15 residues. As DNA, the CDR3 is TGTGCCAGCAGCCGAGGGGGGGACTCCTACAATGAGCAGTTCTTC. It specifies CASSRGGDSYNEQFF.

The chain is built from TRBV3-1 (or the pseudogene TRBV3-2) and TRBJ1-2, with TRBD1 identical over 10 bases. The germline V gene encodes CDR1 LGHDT and CDR2 YNNKEL (reference sequence). The ends lost 1 base at V and 7 bases at J; junction bases unmatched: 9. The CDR3 is 16 residues long. This chain's CDR3 is CASSQVAGGQGGGYTF. CDR3 DNA: TGTGCCAGCAGCCAAGTAGCCGGCGGACAGGGGGGTGGCTACACCTTC.

The V call is TRBV28, the J call TRBJ1-1; D might be TRBD1 (6 bases). This CDR3 is built from 17 residues. The germline V gene encodes CDR1 MDHEN and CDR2 SYDVKM. Trimming left V 9 bases short and J 0 bases short, with 23 bases between. The DNA of the CDR3 is TGTGCCAGTGACTGGGGGGGGGCGACTATCGTGAACACTGAAGCTTTCTTT. Protein: CASDWGGATIVNTEAFF.

V gene TRBV7-2 combines with J gene TRBJ1-6, with 7 bases identical to TRBD1. The CDR3 length is 14 residues. Per germline, CDR1 SGHTA and CDR2 FQGNSA. Germline trimming cut 6 bases from V and 7 bases from J; bases unmatched to any gene: 6. CDR3 region: CASSSLQGNSPLHF. CDR3 sequence (DNA): TGTGCCAGCAGTTCCCTACAGGGGAATTCACCCCTCCACTTT.

The chain uses TRBV27 and TRBJ1-5; no firm D call. Germline lookup yields CDR1 MNHEY and CDR2 SMNVEV (reference sequence). CDR3 length: 13 residues. The germline V and J ends were trimmed by 6 bases and 3 bases, with 9 bases remaining between them. The CDR3 nucleotides read TGTGCCAGCAGGTCCTCCCCCAATCAGCCCCAGCATTTT. Protein product: CASRSSPNQPQHF.

This chain uses TRBV5-4 with TRBJ1-2, with 9 nucleotides matching TRBD1. With V trimmed by 4 bases and J by 5 bases, 6 bases remained unmatched. CDR3 length: 14 amino acids. Germline CDR1 is SGHNT and CDR2 is YYREEE (reference sequence). The CDR3 DNA sequence: TGTGCCAGCAGCCTGGGACAGGGAATTTATGGCTACACCTTC. Amino acids: CASSLGQGIYGYTF.

This clone was found once. The CDR3 loop reads CASSLEGSTLGEQFF. The DNA of the CDR3 is TGTGCCAGCAGCTTAGAGGGGTCCACCTTGGGTGAGCAGTTCTTC. This chain joins TRBV7-2 and TRBJ2-1; tentative D call: TRBD1 (5 bases). This CDR3 comprises 15 residues. The ends were cut back, 1 base at V and 9 bases at J, with 16 bases in the middle. The germline V gene has CDR1 SGHTA and CDR2 FQGNSA.

The chain is built from TRBV4-3 and TRBJ1-3; the D gene is possibly TRBD1 (6 bases). CDR1 and CDR2 (germline): LGHNA, YSLEER. The V gene lost 2 bases and the J gene lost 0 bases, with 11 bases spanning the gap. The CDR3 extends over 16 amino acids. The CDR3 reads CASSQNMGASGNTIYF. The DNA of the CDR3 is TGCGCCAGCAGCCAAAATATGGGGGCCTCTGGAAACACCATATATTTT.

The rearrangement uses TRBV6-5 and TRBJ1-6; D gene unclear. V lost 4 bases and J 7 bases, leaving 17 bases between the germline ends. The length of the CDR3 is 16 residues. Germline V lookup: CDR1 MNHEY, CDR2 SVGAGI. The DNA for the CDR3 is TGTGCCAGCAGTTCCACGTCGGCACCGGGGAATTCACCCCTCCACTTT. Its protein product is CASSSTSAPGNSPLHF.

This clone was seen a few times. Other nucleotide sequences from this sample produce the same CDR3. The gene calls are TRBV30 and TRBJ2-2, with D possibly being TRBD1 (5 bases). The V and J ends lost 2 bases and 4 bases respectively, with 5 bases between them. Germline CDR1 is GTSNPN and CDR2 is SVGIG (reference sequence). This CDR3 is 12 amino acids long. Here the CDR3 DNA reads TGTGCCTGGAGTAGGGGCACCGGGGAGCTGTTTTTT. This codes for CAWSRGTGELFF.

This clone has a handful of counts. CDR3 sequence: CASSPQGSGELFF. The CDR3 bases are TGTGCCAGCAGCCCCCAGGGTTCCGGGGAGCTGTTTTTT. This chain links TRBV11-1 with TRBJ2-2; D possibly corresponds to TRBD1 (5 bases). V shed 5 bases and J shed 6 bases, with 10 bases lying between them. From germline, CDR1 is SGHAT and CDR2 FQDESV (reference sequence). This CDR3 spans 13 amino acids.

This chain joins TRBV5-6 and TRBJ1-1; TRBD1 might be the D (5 bases). In germline, CDR1 is SGHDT, CDR2 YYEEEE. Trimming shortened V by 4 bases and J by 5 bases, and 9 bases separated the two germline ends. This CDR3 is built from 12 residues. The CDR3 DNA is TGTGCCAGCAGCCCGGCAGGGACTGAAGCTTTCTTT. It specifies CASSPAGTEAFF. Full variable domain (missing parts from reference TRBV5-6 and TRBJ1-1): DAGVTQSPTHLIKTRGQQVTLRCSPKSGHDTVSWYQQALGQGPQFIFQYYEEEERQRGNFPDRFSGHQFPNYSSELNVNALLLGDSALYLCASSPAGTEAFFGQGTRLTVV.